This TCR beta chain was sequenced for a study of beta chain features in type 1 diabetes. Study at large: Age, gender and cell yields were alike across patients and healthy donors.

cDNA synthesis used the whole RNA isolate, giving expressed TCRB sequences. Method: immunoSEQ multiplex PCR; TCRdb's copy keeps in-frame clones and lacks some. Of 350,000 to 450,000 clones listed, approximately 13% are singletons. The CDR3 runs to 14 residues. The V gene lost 1 base and the J gene lost 6 bases, with 11 bases spanning the gap. The germline V gene has CDR1 SGDLS and CDR2 YYNGEE. This clone was counted between two and nine times. Its specificity is not known. Study-wide results and limits: VDJ junctions sequenced from type 1 diabetes patients showed fewer insertions and more deletions.

The sequence was collected from a man under 40 in good health. The chain combines TRBV9 with TRBJ1-3; tentatively, D is TRBD1 (6 bases). The sequenced sample consisted of naive CD4+ T cells from blood. CDR3 nucleotides: TGTGCCAGCAGCGTAACGACAGGTGAAAACACCATATATTTT. Its translation: CASSVTTGENTIYF.